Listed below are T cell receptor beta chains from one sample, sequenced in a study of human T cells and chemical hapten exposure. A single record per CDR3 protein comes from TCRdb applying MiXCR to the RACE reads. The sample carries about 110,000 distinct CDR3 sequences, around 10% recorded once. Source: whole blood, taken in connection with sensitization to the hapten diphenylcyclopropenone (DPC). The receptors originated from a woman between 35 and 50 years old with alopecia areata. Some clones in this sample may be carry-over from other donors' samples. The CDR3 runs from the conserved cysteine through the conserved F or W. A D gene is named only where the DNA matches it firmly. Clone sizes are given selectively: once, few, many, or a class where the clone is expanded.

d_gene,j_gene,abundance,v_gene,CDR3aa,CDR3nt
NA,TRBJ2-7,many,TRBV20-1,CSAPRNYEQYF,TGCAGTGCTCCGCGGAACTACGAGCAGTACTTC
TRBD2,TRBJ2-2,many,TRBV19,CASSPGLAGVTGELFF,TGTGCCAGTAGTCCGGGACTAGCGGGAGTAACCGGGGAGCTGTTTTTT
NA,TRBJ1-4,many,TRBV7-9,CASSLGRGLDEKLFF,TGTGCCAGCAGCTTAGGCAGGGGTCTAGATGAAAAACTGTTTTTT
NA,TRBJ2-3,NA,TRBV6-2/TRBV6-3,CASSPPYPDTQYF,TGTGCCAGCAGTCCGCCCTATCCAGATACGCAGTATTTT
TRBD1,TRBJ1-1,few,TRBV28,CASRSGRQGKSEAFF,TGTGCCAGCAGGTCAGGAAGACAGGGAAAAAGTGAAGCTTTCTTT
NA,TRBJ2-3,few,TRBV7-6,CASSSSWGIDTQYF,TGTGCCAGCAGCTCTAGCTGGGGGATAGATACGCAGTATTTT
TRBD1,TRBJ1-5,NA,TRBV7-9,CASSFYRDSGRSQPQHF,TGTGCCAGCAGCTTCTACCGGGACAGCGGCCGGTCTCAGCCCCAGCATTTT
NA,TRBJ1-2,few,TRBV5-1,CASSSSTVLHPGYTF,TGCGCCAGCAGCTCATCGACAGTCCTACACCCCGGCTACACCTTC
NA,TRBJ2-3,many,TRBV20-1,CSAREGGGRTDTQYF,TGCAGTGCTAGAGAGGGGGGGGGCCGCACAGATACGCAGTATTTT
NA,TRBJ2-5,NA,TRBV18,CASSPREETQYF,TGTGCCAGCTCACCAAGGGAAGAGACCCAGTACTTC
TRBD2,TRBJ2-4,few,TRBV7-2,CASSLIGGGTLAKNIQYF,TGTGCCAGCAGCTTAATCGGCGGGGGGACTTTAGCCAAAAACATTCAGTACTTC
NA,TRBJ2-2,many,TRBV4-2,CASSQGSNSQSPGELFF,TGTGCCAGCAGCCAAGGTTCAAACTCCCAGTCCCCCGGGGAGCTGTTTTTT
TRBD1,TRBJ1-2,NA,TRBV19,CASSPDRGRDGYTF,TGTGCCAGTAGTCCGGACAGGGGGCGCGATGGCTACACCTTC
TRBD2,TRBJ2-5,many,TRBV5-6,CASSFRLAGGETQYF,TGTGCCAGCAGCTTCCGACTAGCGGGAGGAGAGACCCAGTACTTC
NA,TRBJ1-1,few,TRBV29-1,CSVLPRSVNTEAFF,TGCAGCGTCCTGCCCCGATCAGTGAACACTGAAGCTTTCTTT
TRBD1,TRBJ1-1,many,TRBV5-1,CASSLGQGVNTEAFF,TGCGCCAGCAGCTTGGGACAGGGTGTGAACACTGAAGCTTTCTTT
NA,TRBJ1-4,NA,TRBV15,CATSREPYEKLFF,TGTGCCACCAGCAGAGAACCCTATGAAAAACTGTTTTTT
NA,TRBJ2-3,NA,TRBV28,CASRIGGPTDTQYF,TGTGCCAGCAGAATTGGGGGACCCACAGATACGCAGTATTTT
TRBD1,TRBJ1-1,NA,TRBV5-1,CASSLTGVDTEAFF,TGCGCCAGCAGCCTGACAGGGGTTGACACTGAAGCTTTCTTT
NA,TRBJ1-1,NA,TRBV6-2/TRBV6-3,CASSYRGGKAFF,TGTGCCAGCAGTTACAGAGGAGGAAAGGCTTTCTTT
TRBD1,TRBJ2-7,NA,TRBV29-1,CSAGTNDRAGYEQYF,TGCAGCGCCGGAACAAACGACAGGGCGGGCTACGAGCAGTACTTC
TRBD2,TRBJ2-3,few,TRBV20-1,CSASWGVAGSGTQYF,TGCAGTGCTAGTTGGGGAGTAGCGGGGTCGGGTACGCAGTATTTT
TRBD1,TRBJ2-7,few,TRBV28,CASSPSGAGQGNYEQYF,TGTGCCAGCAGTCCCAGTGGGGCGGGACAGGGAAACTACGAGCAGTACTTC
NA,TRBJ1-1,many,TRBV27,CASSLSWEPLEAFF,TGTGCCAGCAGTTTAAGCTGGGAGCCCCTTGAAGCTTTCTTT
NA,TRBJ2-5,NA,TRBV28,CASSRAGVLETQYF,TGTGCCAGCAGTCGAGCAGGGGTCCTTGAGACCCAGTACTTC
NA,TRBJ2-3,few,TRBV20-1,CSARFRGADTQYF,TGCAGTGCTAGATTCAGGGGGGCAGATACGCAGTATTTT
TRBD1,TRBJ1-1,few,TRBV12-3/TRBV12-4,CASSLVQGDTEAFF,TGTGCCAGCAGTCTCGTACAGGGGGACACTGAAGCTTTCTTT
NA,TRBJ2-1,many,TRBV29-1,CSVAWQAIYNEQFF,TGCAGCGTTGCATGGCAGGCTATCTACAATGAGCAGTTCTTC
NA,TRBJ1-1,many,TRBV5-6,CASSRLAGMNTEAFF,TGTGCCAGCAGCCGCTTAGCGGGGATGAACACTGAAGCTTTCTTT
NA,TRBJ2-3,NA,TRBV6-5,CASRLGKDTQYF,TGTGCCAGCCGCCTAGGGAAGGATACGCAGTATTTT
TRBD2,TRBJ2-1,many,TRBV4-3,CASSRGLAGSAASYNEQFF,TGCGCCAGCAGCCGGGGACTAGCGGGGAGCGCCGCCTCCTACAATGAGCAGTTCTTC
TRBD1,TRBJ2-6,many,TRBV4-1,CASSLAPTGDNVLTF,TGCGCCAGCAGCCTCGCTCCCACAGGGGACAACGTCCTGACTTTC
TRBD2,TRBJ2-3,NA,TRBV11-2,CASSFREGERDTQYF,TGTGCCAGCAGCTTCCGGGAGGGAGAAAGAGATACGCAGTATTTT
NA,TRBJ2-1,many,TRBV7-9,CASSTPGAPYNEQFF,TGTGCCAGCAGCACCCCCGGGGCCCCGTACAATGAGCAGTTCTTC
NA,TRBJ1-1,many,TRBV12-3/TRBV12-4,CATNKVGSEAFF,TGTGCCACCAATAAAGTTGGGTCTGAAGCTTTCTTT
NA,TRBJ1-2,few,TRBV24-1,CATSAQGGNYGYTF,TGTGCCACCAGTGCACAGGGTGGTAACTATGGCTACACCTTC
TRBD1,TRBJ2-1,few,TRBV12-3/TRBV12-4,CASRPDRASYNEQFF,TGTGCCAGCAGGCCGGACAGGGCCTCCTACAATGAGCAGTTCTTC
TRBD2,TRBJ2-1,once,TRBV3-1,CASSSKGLAGNEQFF,TGTGCCAGCAGCAGTAAAGGACTAGCGGGCAATGAGCAGTTCTTC
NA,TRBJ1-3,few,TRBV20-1,CSAQWGTGNTIYF,TGCAGTGCTCAGTGGGGGACTGGAAACACCATATATTTT